The present T cell receptor beta chain was sequenced within a study of regulatory dendritic cells for organ transplantation. Profiled with immunoSEQ multiplex PCR; TCRdb holds only in-frame clones, not every one. Altogether tens of thousands of clones are present, over 75% being singletons, with the ten largest covering roughly 2.2%. V was cut by 4 bases and J by 8 bases, with 20 bases left in between. Germline CDR1 is LNHDA and CDR2 is SQIVND (reference sequence). CDR3 length equals 16 residues. Findings and limits, study-wide: Regulatory dendritic cells appeared to expand memory CD8+ clones less than mature ones.

Concerning this clone itself: Its antigen is unknown.

Sequenced: memory CD4+ T cells from blood. This sample's subset: CD45RO+ memory T cells. The chain combines TRBV19 with TRBJ1-4; D gene uncertain. The receptor's source is a human donor in good health. The CDR3 DNA is TGTGCCAGTAGTAATTTTCGCCAAGTGGGTTCGGAAAAACTGTTTTTT. Translating gives CASSNFRQVGSEKLFF.